This T cell receptor (beta chain) comes out of a study of T-cell memory formation after mild COVID-19. TCRdb re-derived calls from the 5' RACE reads in MiXCR, one entry per CDR3 protein. Here the sample spans about 49,000 distinct CDR3 sequences, approximately 6.6% being singletons. V was cut by 5 bases and J by 1 base, with 14 bases left in between. Germline CDR1 is SEHNR and CDR2 is FQNEAQ (reference sequence). CDR3 length: 15 residues. The TCR originated in a man aged 18 to 29 who had mild COVID-19 (a few samples of this study predate the infection). Cell type and time point are not known. The chain is built from TRBV7-9 and TRBJ2-5, with D possibly being TRBD1 (5 bases). The sequencing input was PBMCs or a T cell subset sorted from them (not recorded which). As DNA, the CDR3 is TGTGCCAGCAGCCCGATTGGACACAGCCAAGAGACCCAGTACTTC. Protein sequence: CASSPIGHSQETQYF.